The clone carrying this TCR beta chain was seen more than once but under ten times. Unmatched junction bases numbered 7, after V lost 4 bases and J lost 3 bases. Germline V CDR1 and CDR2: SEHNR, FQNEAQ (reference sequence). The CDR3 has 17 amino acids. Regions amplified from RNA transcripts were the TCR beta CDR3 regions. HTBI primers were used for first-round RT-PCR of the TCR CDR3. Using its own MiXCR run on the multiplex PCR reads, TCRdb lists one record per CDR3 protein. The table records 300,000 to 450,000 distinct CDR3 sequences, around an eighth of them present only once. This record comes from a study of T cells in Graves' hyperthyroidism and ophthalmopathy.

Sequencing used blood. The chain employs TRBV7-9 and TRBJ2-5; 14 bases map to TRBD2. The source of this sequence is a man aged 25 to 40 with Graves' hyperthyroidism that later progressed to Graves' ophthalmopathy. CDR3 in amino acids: CASSSGLAGAWKETQYF. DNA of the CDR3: TGTGCCAGCAGCTCGGGACTAGCGGGGGCCTGGAAAGAGACCCAGTACTTC.